This entry concerns a single T cell receptor (beta chain). No antigen is known for it. Clones were sequenced by immunoSEQ multiplex PCR, and TCRdb holds only the in-frame ones, with some missing. The sample includes 150,000 to 200,000 clones, 85% to 95% of them seen just once. The data belong to a study of T cell responses to AZD1222 COVID-19 vaccine. The study's findings and limits: Baseline testing showed seropositivity in only a handful of AZD1222 recipients.

Germline CDR1 and CDR2: KGHSH and LQKENI. The CDR3 sequence is 16 residues long. The V and J ends lost 3 bases and 8 bases, in that order; junction bases with no gene match: 7. The rearrangement uses TRBV18 and TRBJ2-4, with 13 nucleotides matching TRBD2. The sequence was obtained from an adult in good health. Sequencing was performed on peripheral blood, taken on day 0 of AZD1222 vaccination. Here the CDR3 reads CASSPGTSGATDIQYF. The CDR3 region has the DNA TGTGCCAGCTCACCTGGGACTAGCGGGGCTACGGACATTCAGTACTTC.